The entry below describes one T cell receptor (beta chain). These data are taken from a study of blood T cell repertoires in COVID-19. As for the study in general: Sites in the United States, Italy and Spain provided acute and convalescent COVID-19 samples.

Per the original data handling: Estimation of nucleated cell counts was performed using reference gene primer amplification. Sequencing used immunoSEQ multiplex PCR; TCRdb keeps in-frame clones, though not all of them. That table is the source of V, J and clone size, and D and trimming were worked out from the DNA. Here the sample spans about 160,000 clones, roughly 93% being singletons. Germline CDR1 and CDR2: LGHNA and YNFKEQ. The CDR3 is 17 residues long. V trimming: 0 bases; J trimming: 0 bases; junction bases outside the gene matches: 5. The sequence was obtained from a woman in her forties or fifties with acute or convalescent COVID-19. The chain couples TRBV4-2 to TRBJ2-5; 9 nucleotides align to TRBD2. The material sequenced was peripheral blood. CDR3: CASSQELRGGYQETQYF. The CDR3 DNA reads as TGTGCCAGCAGCCAAGAGCTGCGGGGGGGCTACCAAGAGACCCAGTACTTC.